The 8 T cell receptor beta chains listed next were all sequenced from one sample in a study of T cell clonotyping in hematopoietic cell transplantation. The method was immunoSEQ multiplex PCR; TCRdb's version includes in-frame clones alone and lacks a portion of them. Of approximately 2,900 clones in the sample, roughly 79% were seen once. The material sequenced was peripheral blood mononuclear cells, taken 30 days after allogeneic stem cell transplant. The receptors derive from a male patient aged 55 to 70 who had an allogeneic stem cell transplant, so T cells may come from the graft donor. Some clones in this sample may be carry-over from other donors' samples.

J is TRBJ1-1 and V is TRBV6-5; D remains ambiguous. The CDR3 loop spans 13 amino acids. CDR1 is MNHEY, CDR2 SVGAGI, per germline. V gave up 5 bases and J gave up 1 base, with 8 bases separating them. In DNA, the CDR3 is TGTGCCAGCAGTGCGGTTACGAACACTGAAGCTTTCTTT. Translating gives CASSAVTNTEAFF.

This clone has a single count. The V gene is TRBV9, the J gene TRBJ2-4, with a possible D match to TRBD2 (6 bases). V shed 4 bases and J shed 3 bases, with 23 bases lying between them. Per the germline V gene, CDR1 is SGDLS and CDR2 is YYNGEE. There are 18 residues in the CDR3. This chain's CDR3 is CASSPQGGWGGVKNIQYF. In nucleotides, the CDR3 is TGTGCCAGCAGCCCCCAAGGCGGGTGGGGAGGTGTCAAAAACATTCAGTACTTC.

This clone was detected once. The V call is TRBV4-1, the J call TRBJ1-1; no firm D call. Germline CDR1 is MGHRA and CDR2 is YSYEKL. V lost 1 base to trimming and J lost 6 bases, with 18 bases between them. The CDR3 contains 16 residues. The CDR3 DNA is TGCGCCAGCAGCCAAGTGGGGAAAAGTATACTCCCTGAAGCTTTCTTT. This sequence encodes CASSQVGKSILPEAFF.

The gene calls are TRBV6-5 and TRBJ2-7; 7 nucleotides align to TRBD2. The ends lost 5 bases at V and 3 bases at J; junction bases unmatched: 7. Germline loops: CDR1 MNHEY, CDR2 SVGAGI. The CDR3 extends over 14 amino acids. The CDR3 coding sequence is TGTGCCAGCAGTCCTACCAGCGGGGACTACGAGCAGTACTTC. It specifies CASSPTSGDYEQYF.

This clone was recorded only once. The chain carries TRBV5-4 and TRBJ2-1; no reliable D call. Trimming left V 4 bases short and J 5 bases short, with 10 bases between. CDR3 length: 13 residues. In germline, CDR1 is SGHNT, CDR2 YYREEE (reference sequence). CDR3 nucleotide sequence: TGTGCCAGCAGCCCGGGCCCGAACAATGAGCAGTTCTTC. It yields the protein CASSPGPNNEQFF.

The chain recombines TRBV27 with TRBJ2-7; D is unresolved. Deletions cut 7 bases from V and 6 bases from J, with 16 bases between. The germline V gene has CDR1 MNHEY and CDR2 SMNVEV (reference sequence). The CDR3 covers 13 residues. The CDR3 bases are TGTGCCAGCACCCCTCTAGGGTCGAGCGAGCAGTACTTC. Its translation: CASTPLGSSEQYF.

The chain couples TRBV20-1 to TRBJ2-3; TRBD1 might be the D (5 bases). The V end was cut by 5 bases, the J end by 8 bases, with 11 bases between. The CDR3 loop spans 11 amino acids. Looked up from germline, CDR1 is DFQATT and CDR2 is SNEGSKA (reference sequence). The CDR3 sequence is CSASNQGTQYF. The CDR3 bases are TGCAGTGCTTCCAATCAGGGTACGCAGTATTTT.

This sequence joins TRBV7-8 and TRBJ1-3; TRBD1 aligns across 11 bases. Trimming at V came to 0 bases and at J to 10 bases, leaving 5 bases not matched to a gene. CDR3 size: 15 residues. The V gene's germline CDR1 is SGHVS and CDR2 FQNEAQ. The CDR3 DNA reads TGTGCCAGCAGCTTAGCTCGGACAGGGGGCTATACCATATATTTT. Translation gives CASSLARTGGYTIYF.